A selection of T cell receptor beta chains follows, all from one sample in a study of cytomegalovirus exposure and HLA in healthy donors. The assay was immunoSEQ multiplex PCR, and TCRdb's table has in-frame clones only and misses some. The data hold some 120,000 clones, with 70% to 80% observed a single time. Input material: PBMCs. The source is a man aged 35-49 years in good health and CMV-seropositive. Both conserved end residues are part of each CDR3. The D gene is left open where the match is weak. Some rows have no size entry. The others give once, few or many, or a class for an expanded clone.

d_call: TRBD1
clone_size: NA
v_call: TRBV6-5
j_call: TRBJ1-5
cdr3_aa: CASSDRDNQPQHF
cdr3_nt: TGTGCCAGCAGTGACAGGGATAATCAGCCCCAGCATTTT

d_call: NA
clone_size: NA
v_call: TRBV7-2
j_call: TRBJ2-3
cdr3_aa: CASSLGGGATDTQYF
cdr3_nt: TGTGCCAGCAGCTTAGGTGGGGGGGCCACAGATACGCAGTATTTT

d_call: TRBD2
clone_size: NA
v_call: TRBV7-2
j_call: TRBJ2-2
cdr3_aa: CASRTTGTSGSHGELFF
cdr3_nt: TGTGCCAGCAGAACGACCGGGACTAGCGGGAGCCACGGGGAGCTGTTTTTT

d_call: TRBD2
clone_size: NA
v_call: TRBV27
j_call: TRBJ2-1
cdr3_aa: CASSLPGSGSADEQFF
cdr3_nt: TGTGCCAGCAGCCTCCCGGGTAGCGGGAGTGCGGATGAGCAGTTCTTC

d_call: TRBD1
clone_size: NA
v_call: TRBV5-1
j_call: TRBJ1-5
cdr3_aa: CASSFGTGGRNQPQHF
cdr3_nt: TGCGCCAGCAGCTTTGGGACAGGGGGCCGGAATCAGCCCCAGCATTTT

d_call: NA
clone_size: NA
v_call: TRBV7-2
j_call: TRBJ2-3
cdr3_aa: CASSLNGAVSTDTQYF
cdr3_nt: TGTGCCAGCAGCTTAAATGGGGCCGTAAGCACAGATACGCAGTATTTT

d_call: NA
clone_size: NA
v_call: TRBV29-1
j_call: TRBJ1-2
cdr3_aa: CSVAPTGSYGYTF
cdr3_nt: TGCAGCGTTGCCCCAACAGGGTCGTATGGCTACACCTTC

d_call: TRBD2
clone_size: NA
v_call: TRBV29-1
j_call: TRBJ2-1
cdr3_aa: CSTSGGLAGGDEQFF
cdr3_nt: TGCAGCACATCAGGGGGACTAGCGGGAGGCGATGAGCAGTTCTTC

d_call: NA
clone_size: NA
v_call: TRBV7-9
j_call: TRBJ1-2
cdr3_aa: CASSTTGIANYGYTF
cdr3_nt: TGTGCCAGCAGCACTACAGGGATAGCTAACTATGGCTACACCTTC

d_call: NA
clone_size: once
v_call: TRBV14
j_call: TRBJ1-1
cdr3_aa: CASSQQLQVNTEAFF
cdr3_nt: TGTGCCAGCAGCCAACAGCTACAGGTGAACACTGAAGCTTTCTTT

d_call: NA
clone_size: few
v_call: TRBV7-7
j_call: TRBJ2-7
cdr3_aa: CASSLETSTEQYF
cdr3_nt: TGTGCTAGCAGCTTAGAGACTAGTACCGAGCAGTACTTC

d_call: TRBD1
clone_size: NA
v_call: TRBV4-2
j_call: TRBJ2-1
cdr3_aa: CASSQAQGASYNEQFF
cdr3_nt: TGTGCCAGCAGCCAAGCCCAGGGGGCATCCTACAATGAGCAGTTCTTC

d_call: NA
clone_size: NA
v_call: TRBV6-6
j_call: TRBJ2-2
cdr3_aa: CASSQKNTGELFF
cdr3_nt: TGTGCCAGCAGCCAGAAGAACACCGGGGAGCTGTTTTTT

d_call: NA
clone_size: NA
v_call: TRBV19
j_call: TRBJ2-2
cdr3_aa: CASSRGLKWNTGELFF
cdr3_nt: TGTGCCAGTAGTAGGGGGCTAAAGTGGAACACCGGGGAGCTGTTTTTT

d_call: NA
clone_size: NA
v_call: TRBV4-2
j_call: TRBJ1-3
cdr3_aa: CASSQDREGGNTIYF
cdr3_nt: TGTGCCAGCAGCCAAGACAGGGAAGGTGGAAACACCATATATTTT

d_call: TRBD2
clone_size: NA
v_call: TRBV7-2
j_call: TRBJ2-3
cdr3_aa: CASSLLAGSGTDTQYF
cdr3_nt: TGTGCCAGCAGCTTACTAGCGGGATCGGGGACAGATACGCAGTATTTT

d_call: NA
clone_size: few
v_call: TRBV15
j_call: TRBJ2-3
cdr3_aa: CATSIPPSDTQYF
cdr3_nt: TGTGCCACCAGCATCCCTCCTTCAGATACGCAGTATTTT